This T cell receptor beta chain was sequenced for a study of tumor and adjacent non-tumor tissue in lung cancer. RNA was extracted from bulk tissue without any cell sorting. This clonotype was counted between two and nine times. Germline lookup yields CDR1 SGHAT and CDR2 FQNNGV. The V and J ends lost 7 bases and 11 bases respectively, with 17 bases between them. The CDR3 covers 12 residues. The library came from three nested PCR rounds adapted from ARM-PCR protocols. TCRdb called the multiplex PCR reads again in MiXCR, with one record for every CDR3 protein. The repertoire consists of roughly 81,000 distinct CDR3 sequences, with about 66% occurring once and the leading ten covering around 16%.

The receptor comes from a man aged 70-80 years with non-small cell lung cancer. The sequencing sample was made of lung tumor tissue. The chain is built from TRBV11-2 and TRBJ1-2, with D uncertain. CDR3 nucleotides: TGTGCCAGCACTGTCCGAGGTAGCGGTTACACCTTC. This encodes CASTVRGSGYTF.